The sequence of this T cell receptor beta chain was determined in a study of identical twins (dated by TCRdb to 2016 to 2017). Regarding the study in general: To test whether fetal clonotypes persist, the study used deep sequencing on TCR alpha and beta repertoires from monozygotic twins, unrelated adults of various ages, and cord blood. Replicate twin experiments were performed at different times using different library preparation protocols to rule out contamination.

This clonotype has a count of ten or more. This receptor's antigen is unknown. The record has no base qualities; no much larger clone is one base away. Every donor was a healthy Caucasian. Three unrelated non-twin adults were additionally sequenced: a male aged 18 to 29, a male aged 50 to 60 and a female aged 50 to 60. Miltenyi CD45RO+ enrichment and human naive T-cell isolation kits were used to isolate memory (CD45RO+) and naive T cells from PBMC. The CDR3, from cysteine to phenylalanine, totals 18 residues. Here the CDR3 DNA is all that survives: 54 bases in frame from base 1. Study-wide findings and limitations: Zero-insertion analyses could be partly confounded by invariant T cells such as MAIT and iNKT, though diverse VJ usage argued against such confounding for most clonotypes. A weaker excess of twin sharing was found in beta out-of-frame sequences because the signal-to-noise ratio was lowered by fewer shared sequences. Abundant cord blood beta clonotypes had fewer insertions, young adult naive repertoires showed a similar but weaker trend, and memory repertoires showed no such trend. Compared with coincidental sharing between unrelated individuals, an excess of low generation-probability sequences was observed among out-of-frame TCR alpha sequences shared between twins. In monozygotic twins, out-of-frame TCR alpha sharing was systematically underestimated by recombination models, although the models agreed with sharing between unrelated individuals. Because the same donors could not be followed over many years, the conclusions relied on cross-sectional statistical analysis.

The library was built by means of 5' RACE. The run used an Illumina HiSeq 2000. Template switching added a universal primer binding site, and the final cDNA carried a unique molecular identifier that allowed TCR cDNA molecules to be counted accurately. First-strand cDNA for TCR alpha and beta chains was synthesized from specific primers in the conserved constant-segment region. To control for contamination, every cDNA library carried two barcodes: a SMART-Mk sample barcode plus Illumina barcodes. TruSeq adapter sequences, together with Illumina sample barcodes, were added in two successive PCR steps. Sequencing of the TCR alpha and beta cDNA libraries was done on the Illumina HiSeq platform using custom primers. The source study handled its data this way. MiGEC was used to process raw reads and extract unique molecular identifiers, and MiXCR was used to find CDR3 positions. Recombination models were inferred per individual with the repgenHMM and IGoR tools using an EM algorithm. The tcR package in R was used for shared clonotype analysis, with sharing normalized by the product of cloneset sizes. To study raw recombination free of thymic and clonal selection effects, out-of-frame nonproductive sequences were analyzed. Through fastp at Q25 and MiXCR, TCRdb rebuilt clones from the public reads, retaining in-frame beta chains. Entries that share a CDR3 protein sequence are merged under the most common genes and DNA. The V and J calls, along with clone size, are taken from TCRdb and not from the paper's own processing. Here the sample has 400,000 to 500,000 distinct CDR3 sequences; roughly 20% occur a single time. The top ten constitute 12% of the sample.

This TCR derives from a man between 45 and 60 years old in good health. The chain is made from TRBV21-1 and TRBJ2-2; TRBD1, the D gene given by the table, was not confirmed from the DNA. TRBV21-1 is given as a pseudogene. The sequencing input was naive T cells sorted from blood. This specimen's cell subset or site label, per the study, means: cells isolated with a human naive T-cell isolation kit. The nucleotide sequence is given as TGTGCCAGCAGCAAAGTTGGCGGCAGGGGGGTGGACACCGGGGAGCTGTTTTTT. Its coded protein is CASSKVGGRGVDTGELFF.